This TCR beta chain was retrieved from a study of immune reconstitution after stem cell transplant in scleroderma (dated by TCRdb to 2016 to 2017). As encoded in the germline V gene, CDR1 is SGHRS while CDR2 is YFSETQ. The CDR3 runs 14 residues from the cysteine to the phenylalanine. Just CDR3 DNA is preserved here, 42 bases in frame from base 1. Cut back by 9 bases and 7 bases, the V and J ends lie 17 bases apart. The method behind the library was RT-PCR. Instrument on record: Illumina MiSeq. The public reads were reanalyzed by TCRdb: fastp trimming at Q25, MiXCR alignment, in-frame beta chains only. Each CDR3 protein appears once, grouped with its most common genes and DNA. The table for this sample lists roughly 3,000 distinct CDR3 sequences; approximately 10% of them were counted only once. About 9.5% of the sample rests with the top ten. This clonotype is described as medium-sized (0.01 to 0.1%). Its antigen is not yet known. No clone much larger than this one lies a single base away; base qualities are absent.

This sequence originates from a female donor with systemic sclerosis. Recombination joined TRBV5-1 with TRBJ1-6; TRBD1 might be the D gene, on 5 matching bases. Sample collection occurred before or after autologous hematopoietic stem cell transplantation (not recorded which). Here the CDR3 is given as CATSSGTANSPLHF. Here is the DNA: TGCGCCACCTCGTCCGGGACGGCCAATTCACCCCTCCACTTT. The CDR3 plus the reference TRBV5-1 and TRBJ1-6 genes for the other parts give the full variable domain: KAGVTQTPRYLIKTRGQQVTLSCSPISGHRSVSWYQQTPGQGLQFLFEYFSETQRNKGNFPGRFSGRQFSNSRSEMNVSTLELGDSALYLCATSSGTANSPLHFGNGTRLTVT.